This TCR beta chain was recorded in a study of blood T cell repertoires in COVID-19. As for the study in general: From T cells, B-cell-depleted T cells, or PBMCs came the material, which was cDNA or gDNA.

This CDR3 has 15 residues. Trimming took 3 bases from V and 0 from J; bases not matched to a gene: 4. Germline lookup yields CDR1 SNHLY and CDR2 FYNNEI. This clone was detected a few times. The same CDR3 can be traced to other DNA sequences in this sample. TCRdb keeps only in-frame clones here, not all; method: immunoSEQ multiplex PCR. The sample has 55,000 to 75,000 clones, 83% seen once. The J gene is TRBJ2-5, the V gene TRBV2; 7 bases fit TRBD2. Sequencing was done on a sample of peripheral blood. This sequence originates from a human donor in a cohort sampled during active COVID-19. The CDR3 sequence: CASSEASGDQETQYF. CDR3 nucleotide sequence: TGTGCCAGCAGTGAGGCTAGCGGAGACCAAGAGACCCAGTACTTC.